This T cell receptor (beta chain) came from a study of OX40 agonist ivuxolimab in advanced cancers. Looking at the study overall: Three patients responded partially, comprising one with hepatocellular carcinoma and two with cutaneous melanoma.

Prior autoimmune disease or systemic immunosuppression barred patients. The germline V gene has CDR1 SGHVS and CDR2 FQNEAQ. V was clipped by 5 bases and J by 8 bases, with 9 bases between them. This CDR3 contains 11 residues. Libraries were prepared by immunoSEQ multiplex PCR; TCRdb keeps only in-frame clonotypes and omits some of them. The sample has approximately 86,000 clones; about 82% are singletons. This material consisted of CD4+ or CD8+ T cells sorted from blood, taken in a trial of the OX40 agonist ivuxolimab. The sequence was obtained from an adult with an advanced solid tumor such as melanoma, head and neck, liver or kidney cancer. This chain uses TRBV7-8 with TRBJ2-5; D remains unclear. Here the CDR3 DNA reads TGTGCCAGCAGCCTTGAGTCTACCCAGTACTTC. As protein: CASSLESTQYF.